The clone carrying this TCR beta chain was recorded once. The data were obtained in a study of blood T cell repertoires in COVID-19. Study context: Collection of acute and convalescent COVID-19 samples took place in the United States, Italy and Spain. PBMCs, B-cell-depleted T cells, or T cells were the source of the cDNA or gDNA that made up the material.

In the original processing: Estimates of nucleated cell counts were drawn from the amplification of reference gene primers. TCRdb keeps only in-frame clones here, not all; method: immunoSEQ multiplex PCR. The DNA gave D and trimming, while V, J and clone size come from that table. The data show around 250,000 clones, 86% seen once. V dropped 4 bases and J dropped 7; count of bases not matched to a gene: 6. The V gene's germline CDR1 is LGHDT and CDR2 YNNKEL (reference sequence). This CDR3 has 15 residues. Material for sequencing was peripheral blood. The clonotype comes from a woman in her sixties who had recovered from COVID-19. The V and J genes are TRBV3-1 (or the pseudogene TRBV3-2) and TRBJ1-4; TRBD1 aligns across 10 bases. For the CDR3, the DNA is TGTGCCAGCAGCCCGGGACAGGGGAGTTTTGAAAAACTGTTTTTT. Its protein product is CASSPGQGSFEKLFF.